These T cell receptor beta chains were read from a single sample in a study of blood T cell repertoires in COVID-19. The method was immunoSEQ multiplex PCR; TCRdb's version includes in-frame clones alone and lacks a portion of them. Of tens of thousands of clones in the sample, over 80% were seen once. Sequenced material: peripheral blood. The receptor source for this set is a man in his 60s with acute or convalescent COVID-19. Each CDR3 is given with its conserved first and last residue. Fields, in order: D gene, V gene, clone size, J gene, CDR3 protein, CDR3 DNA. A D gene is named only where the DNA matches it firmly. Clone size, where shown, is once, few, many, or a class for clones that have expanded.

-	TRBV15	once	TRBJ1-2	CATSSERQVGGYTF	TGTGCCACCAGCAGTGAAAGACAGGTGGGGGGCTACACCTTC
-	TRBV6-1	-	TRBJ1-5	CASSERGGSNQPQHF	TGTGCCAGCAGTGAAAGGGGGGGGAGCAATCAGCCCCAGCATTTT
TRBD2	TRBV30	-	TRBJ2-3	CAWTPAGTDTQYF	TGTGCCTGGACCCCAGCGGGAACAGATACGCAGTATTTT
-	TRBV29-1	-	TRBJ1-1	CSGRGRVNTEAFF	TGCAGCGGGCGGGGAAGGGTGAACACTGAAGCTTTCTTT
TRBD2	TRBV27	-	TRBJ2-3	CASSPWASGKSDTQYF	TGTGCCAGCAGTCCCTGGGCTAGCGGGAAATCAGATACGCAGTATTTT
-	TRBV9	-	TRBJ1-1	CASSGRAGSNTEAFF	TGTGCCAGCAGCGGCAGGGCAGGGTCGAACACTGAAGCTTTCTTT
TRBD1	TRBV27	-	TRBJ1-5	CASSQGDYSNQPQHF	TGTGCCAGCAGCCAGGGGGATTATAGCAATCAGCCCCAGCATTTT
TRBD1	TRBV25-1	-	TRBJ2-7	CASSPQTGAGYEQYF	TGTGCCAGCAGTCCCCAGACAGGGGCTGGGTACGAGCAGTACTTC
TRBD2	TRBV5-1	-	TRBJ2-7	CASSFPTSPPSEQYF	TGCGCCAGCAGCTTCCCGACTAGCCCCCCGTCCGAGCAGTACTTC
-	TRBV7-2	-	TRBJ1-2	CASSFGREVNYGYTF	TGTGCCAGCAGCTTCGGACGGGAAGTTAACTATGGCTACACCTTC
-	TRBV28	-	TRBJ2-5	CASSFSGAGEETQYF	TGTGCCAGCAGTTTCTCCGGGGCAGGGGAAGAGACCCAGTACTTC
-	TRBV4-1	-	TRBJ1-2	CASSQETENGYTF	TGCGCCAGCAGCCAAGAGACAGAGAATGGCTACACCTTC
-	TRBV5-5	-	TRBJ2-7	CASSGGLGLFFSYEQYF	TGTGCCAGCAGCGGGGGACTGGGTTTATTTTTCTCCTACGAGCAGTACTTC
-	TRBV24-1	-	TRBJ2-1	CATSDWTEANNEQFF	TGTGCCACCAGTGATTGGACAGAAGCTAACAATGAGCAGTTCTTC
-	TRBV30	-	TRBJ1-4	CAWSATLSVEKLFF	TGTGCCTGGAGTGCGACTCTGTCAGTTGAAAAACTGTTTTTT
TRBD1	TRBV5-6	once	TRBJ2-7	CASSPLGTGDHEQYF	TGTGCCAGCAGCCCACTCGGGACAGGGGACCACGAGCAGTACTTC